Presented here are 16 T cell receptor beta chains from one specimen sequenced in a study of beta chain features in type 1 diabetes. The authors reverse transcribed all of the isolated RNA, so sequencing captured expressed TCRB transcripts. Sequencing used immunoSEQ multiplex PCR; TCRdb keeps in-frame clones, though not all of them. This repertoire shows roughly 370,000 clones, about 15% found once; its top ten account for approximately 0.038%. Material: naive CD4+ T cells from blood. These receptors all come from a man younger than 45 in good health.

In this sample, this clone turned up a few times. The CDR3 loop reads CASSLGREQYF. CDR3 sequence (DNA): TGTGCCAGCAGCCTAGGGCGGGAGCAGTACTTC. This chain connects TRBV7-9 to TRBJ2-7; D unresolved. The ends were cut back, 5 bases at V and 7 bases at J, with 9 bases in the middle. The CDR3 runs to 11 residues. Germline lookup yields CDR1 SEHNR and CDR2 FQNEAQ (reference sequence).

V and J are TRBV30 and TRBJ1-1; tentative D call: TRBD1 (5 bases). CDR1 and CDR2 (germline): GTSNPN, SVGIG (reference sequence). Trimming removed 3 bases at V and 4 bases at J, with 9 bases between. The CDR3 runs 12 residues. The CDR3 DNA reads TGTGCCTGGAGGGGGGTTCTCACTGAAGCTTTCTTT. Translating gives CAWRGVLTEAFF.

This clone has more than one count but fewer than ten. The chain employs TRBV19 and TRBJ2-7; the match to TRBD1 covers 8 bases. From germline, CDR1 is LNHDA and CDR2 SQIVND (reference sequence). This CDR3 is 14 amino acids long. Trimming cost V 3 bases and J 3 bases; bases outside gene matches: 4. CDR3: CASSMSGTGYEQYV. CDR3 nucleotide sequence: TGTGCCAGTAGTATGAGTGGGACAGGCTACGAGCAGTACGTC.

This clone occurred a few times. The chain carries TRBV2 and TRBJ2-7; TRBD1 agrees at 10 bases. The CDR3 totals 14 residues. Trimming removed 6 bases from V and 2 bases from J; junction bases left unmatched: 4. Germline loops: CDR1 SNHLY, CDR2 FYNNEI. CDR3 coding DNA: TGTGCCAGCAGAACCGGGACAGGGGCCTACGAGCAGTACGTC. This translates into CASRTGTGAYEQYV.

This clone appeared a few times. The rearrangement joins TRBV5-1 to TRBJ2-5; possibly TRBD2 for D (6 bases). This CDR3 is 13 amino acids long. Germline V gives CDR1 SGHRS, CDR2 YFSETQ. The V gene lost 0 bases and the J gene lost 5 bases, with 8 bases spanning the gap. The CDR3 DNA is TGCGCCAGCAGCTTGGTACGGGAGGAGACCCAGTACTTC. Amino acid sequence: CASSLVREETQYF.

The chain couples TRBV9 to TRBJ1-2; TRBD1 matches at 9 bases. Germline V lookup: CDR1 SGDLS, CDR2 YYNGEE. The trim removed 4 bases at V and 2 bases at J, leaving 6 bases unmatched. The CDR3 is 15 amino acids. Here the CDR3 reads CASSLDRGNNYGYTF. The DNA of the CDR3 is TGTGCCAGCAGCTTGGACAGGGGAAACAACTATGGCTACACCTTC.

The chain is built from TRBV30 and TRBJ1-5; a possible D gene is TRBD1 (5 bases). The V end lost 3 bases, the J end lost 5 bases, and 14 bases lay between the germline ends. CDR1 is GTSNPN and CDR2 is SVGIG in the germline V gene (reference sequence). The CDR3 is 14 residues long. The CDR3 loop reads CAWRGDRRDQPQHF. The CDR3 coding sequence is TGTGCCTGGAGGGGGGACCGAAGGGATCAGCCCCAGCATTTT. The variable domain in full, completed from reference TRBV30 and TRBJ1-5, reads SQTIHQWPATLVQPVGSPLSLECTVEGTSNPNLYWYRQAAGRGLQLLFYSVGIGQISSEVPQNLSASRPQDRQFILSSKKLLLSDSGFYLCAWRGDRRDQPQHFGDGTRLSIL.

This clone was counted between two and nine times. J is TRBJ2-7 and V is TRBV23-1, with D hard to call. TRBV23-1 is marked as an open reading frame, function uncertain. The CDR3 runs 15 residues. Trimming took off 0 bases at V and 2 bases at J, with 11 bases between the two ends. This CDR3 is CASSQSASWPYEQYV. In DNA, the CDR3 is TGCGCCAGCAGTCAATCGGCTAGTTGGCCCTACGAGCAGTACGTC.

This clone was detected only a few times. This chain links TRBV18 with TRBJ2-7; D is possibly TRBD1 (6 bases). Germline CDR1 KGHSH, CDR2 LQKENI. V lost 2 bases and J lost 4, with 12 bases in between. The CDR3 is 14 residues long. Written as DNA, the CDR3 is TGTGCCAGCTCACCAACAGGGATCGGGTACGAGCAGTACTTC. Translation: CASSPTGIGYEQYF.

This clone was picked up a small number of times. The chain carries TRBV29-1 and TRBJ2-7; D is possibly TRBD2 (5 bases). Deletions cut 6 bases from V and 7 bases from J, with 13 bases between. Per germline, CDR1 SQVTM and CDR2 ANQGSEA. This CDR3 comprises 11 residues. The CDR3 loop is CSVAGVWEQYF. The CDR3 DNA reads TGCAGCGTCGCCGGGGTATGGGAGCAGTACTTC.

In this sample, this clone turned up a few times. The chain recombines TRBV4-2 with TRBJ2-3, with D tentatively TRBD1 or TRBD2 (7 bases each). The ends were cut back, 0 bases at V and 5 bases at J, with 18 bases in the middle. CDR1 and CDR2 (germline): LGHNA, YNFKEQ. This CDR3 contains 17 residues. CDR3 amino acids: CASSQEGASGQVDTQYF. In DNA, the CDR3 is TGTGCCAGCAGCCAAGAAGGCGCTAGCGGACAGGTAGATACGCAGTATTTT.

V gene TRBV30 combines with J gene TRBJ2-5, with TRBD2 matching over 7 bases. Germline V gene sequence: CDR1 GTSNPN, CDR2 SVGIG (reference sequence). The J segment lost 1 base and the V segment lost 0 bases, leaving 14 bases of the junction unmatched. This CDR3 contains 18 residues. The CDR3 nucleotides read TGTGCCTGGAGTGTACTTGCGGGAGATGAGACTATCCAAGAGACCCAGTACTTC. Translated, it gives CAWSVLAGDETIQETQYF.

In its sample, this clone was seen a few times. This chain joins TRBV2 and TRBJ2-5, with D perhaps matching TRBD1 (5 bases). The germline gives CDR1 SNHLY, CDR2 FYNNEI. The CDR3 runs to 12 residues. V was shortened by 6 bases and J by 6 bases, with 11 bases between the two germline ends. CDR3: CASRQGSKTQYF. CDR3 coding DNA: TGTGCCAGCAGGCAGGGCAGTAAGACCCAGTACTTC.

The table lists this clone with a few counts. The chain employs TRBV29-1 and TRBJ2-5, with TRBD1 identical over 7 bases. J was trimmed by 2 bases and V by 6 bases; bases with no gene match: 3. Germline CDR1 reads SQVTM; CDR2 reads ANQGSEA. The CDR3 is made up of 12 amino acids. The CDR3 coding sequence is TGCAGCGTGGGACAGCGACAAGAGACCCAGTACTTC. Translating it yields CSVGQRQETQYF. Supplemented by reference TRBV29-1 and TRBJ2-5, the full variable domain reads SAVISQKPSRDICQRGTSLTIQCQVDSQVTMMFWYRQQPGQSLTLIATANQGSEATYESGFVIDKFPISRPNLTFSTLTVSNMSPEDSSIYLCSVGQRQETQYFGPGTRLLVL.

This clone was counted only a few times. The rearrangement joins TRBV6-5 to TRBJ2-7, with D possibly matching TRBD1 (5 bases). V shed 6 bases and J shed 2 bases, with 14 bases lying between them. This CDR3 is 14 amino acids long. Germline loops: CDR1 MNHEY, CDR2 SVGAGI. CDR3 in DNA: TGTGCCAGCAGAGCCCCAGGGTCGCCCTACGAGCAGTACTTC. This translates into CASRAPGSPYEQYF.

This chain joins TRBV9 and TRBJ2-5; weak D call: TRBD1 (6 bases). Trimming cost V 3 bases and J 4 bases, with 19 bases left between them. Germline V gene sequence: CDR1 SGDLS, CDR2 YYNGEE. The CDR3 extends over 16 amino acids. This CDR3 reads CASSANRGHSGETQYF. In nucleotides, the CDR3 is TGTGCCAGCAGCGCTAATCGGGGACATTCAGGAGAGACCCAGTACTTC.